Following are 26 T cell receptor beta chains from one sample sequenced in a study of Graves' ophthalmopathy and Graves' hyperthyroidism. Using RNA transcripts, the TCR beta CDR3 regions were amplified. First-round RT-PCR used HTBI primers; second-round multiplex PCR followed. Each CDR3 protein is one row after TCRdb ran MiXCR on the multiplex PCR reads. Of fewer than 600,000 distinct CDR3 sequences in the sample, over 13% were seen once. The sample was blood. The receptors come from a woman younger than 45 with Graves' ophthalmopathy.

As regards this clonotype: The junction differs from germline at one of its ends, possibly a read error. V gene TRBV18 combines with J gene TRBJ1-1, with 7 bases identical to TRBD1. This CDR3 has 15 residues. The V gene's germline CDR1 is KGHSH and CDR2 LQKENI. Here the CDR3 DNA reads TGTGCCAGCTCTCCACAGGACAGGCTTCTCACTGAAGCTTTCTTT. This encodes CASSPQDRLLTEAFF.

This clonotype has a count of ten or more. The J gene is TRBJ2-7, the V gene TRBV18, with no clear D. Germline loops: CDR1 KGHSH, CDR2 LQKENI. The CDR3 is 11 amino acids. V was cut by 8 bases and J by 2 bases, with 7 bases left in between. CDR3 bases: TGTGCCAGCGGACCAGCCTACGAGCAGTACTTC. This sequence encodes CASGPAYEQYF.

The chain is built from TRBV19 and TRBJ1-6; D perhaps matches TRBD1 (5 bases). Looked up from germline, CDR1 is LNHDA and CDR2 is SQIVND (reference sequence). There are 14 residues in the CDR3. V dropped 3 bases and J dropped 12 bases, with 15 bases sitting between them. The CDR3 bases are TGTGCCAGTAGTATTCGAGGGCGCGGGGGACCCCTCCACTTT. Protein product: CASSIRGRGGPLHF.

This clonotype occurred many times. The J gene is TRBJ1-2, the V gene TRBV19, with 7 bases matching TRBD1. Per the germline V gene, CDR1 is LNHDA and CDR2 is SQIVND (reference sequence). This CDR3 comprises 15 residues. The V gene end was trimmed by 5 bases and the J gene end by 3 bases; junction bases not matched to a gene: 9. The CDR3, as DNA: TGTGCCAGTAGTTTAAAGACAGGGATCTACTATGGCTACACCTTC. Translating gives CASSLKTGIYYGYTF.

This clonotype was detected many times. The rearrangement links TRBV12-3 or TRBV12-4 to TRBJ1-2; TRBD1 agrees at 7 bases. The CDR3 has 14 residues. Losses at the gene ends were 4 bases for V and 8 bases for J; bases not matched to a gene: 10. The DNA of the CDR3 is TGTGCCAGCAGTTCTCGGGACAGCCCCGTCGGCTACACCTTC. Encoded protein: CASSSRDSPVGYTF.

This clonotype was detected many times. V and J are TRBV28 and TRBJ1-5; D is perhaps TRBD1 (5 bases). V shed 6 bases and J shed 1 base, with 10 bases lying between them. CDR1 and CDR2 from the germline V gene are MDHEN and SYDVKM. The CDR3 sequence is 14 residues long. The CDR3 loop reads CASRLRQSNQPQHF. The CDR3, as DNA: TGTGCCAGCAGGCTGCGACAGAGCAATCAGCCCCAGCATTTT.

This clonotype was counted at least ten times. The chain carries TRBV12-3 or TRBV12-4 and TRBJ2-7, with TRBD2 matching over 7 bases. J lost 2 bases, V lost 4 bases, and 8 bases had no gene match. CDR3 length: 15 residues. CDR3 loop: CASSSLRERPYEQYF. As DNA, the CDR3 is TGTGCCAGCAGTTCGCTGCGGGAGCGACCCTACGAGCAGTACTTC.

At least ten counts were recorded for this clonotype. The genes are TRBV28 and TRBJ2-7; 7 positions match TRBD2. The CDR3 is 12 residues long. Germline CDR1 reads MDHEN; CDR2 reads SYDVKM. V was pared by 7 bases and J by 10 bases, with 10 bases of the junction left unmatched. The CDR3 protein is CASTSGGDYQYF. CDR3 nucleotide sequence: TGTGCCAGCACTTCAGGTGGGGACTATCAGTACTTC.

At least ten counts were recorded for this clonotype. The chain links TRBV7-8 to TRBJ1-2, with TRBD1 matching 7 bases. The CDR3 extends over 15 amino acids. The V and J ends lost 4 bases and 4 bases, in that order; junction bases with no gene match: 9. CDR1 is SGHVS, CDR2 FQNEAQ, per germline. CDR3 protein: CASSYQGGGPYGYTF. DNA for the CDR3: TGTGCCAGCAGCTACCAGGGGGGCGGACCCTATGGCTACACCTTC.

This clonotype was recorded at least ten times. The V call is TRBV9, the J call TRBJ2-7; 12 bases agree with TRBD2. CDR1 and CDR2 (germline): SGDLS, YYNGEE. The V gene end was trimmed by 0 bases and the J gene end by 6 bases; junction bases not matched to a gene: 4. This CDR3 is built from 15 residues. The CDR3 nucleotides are TGTGCCAGCAGCGTAGAAGCTAGCGGGAGGGGCGAGCAGTACTTC. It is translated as CASSVEASGRGEQYF.

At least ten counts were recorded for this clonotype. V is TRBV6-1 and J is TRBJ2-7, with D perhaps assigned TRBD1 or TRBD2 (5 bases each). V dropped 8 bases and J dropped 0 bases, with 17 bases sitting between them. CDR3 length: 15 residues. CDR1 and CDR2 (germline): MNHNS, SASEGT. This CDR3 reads CASWARPGASYEQYF. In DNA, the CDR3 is TGTGCCAGCTGGGCCCGACCCGGGGCCTCCTACGAGCAGTACTTC.

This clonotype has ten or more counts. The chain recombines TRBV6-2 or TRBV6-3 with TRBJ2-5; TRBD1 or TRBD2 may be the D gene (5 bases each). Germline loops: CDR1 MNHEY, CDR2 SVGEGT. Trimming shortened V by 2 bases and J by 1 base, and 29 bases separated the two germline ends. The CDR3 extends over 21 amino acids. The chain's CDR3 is CASSYPARGLPWARVQETQYF. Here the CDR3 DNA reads TGTGCCAGCAGTTACCCAGCGCGAGGACTGCCATGGGCCAGGGTCCAAGAGACCCAGTACTTC.

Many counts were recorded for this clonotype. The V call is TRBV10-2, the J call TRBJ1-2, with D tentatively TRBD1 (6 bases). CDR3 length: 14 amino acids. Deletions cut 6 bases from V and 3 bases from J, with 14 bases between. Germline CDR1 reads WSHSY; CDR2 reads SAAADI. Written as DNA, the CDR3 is TGCGCCAGCAGACAGGGAGTTGATCACTATGGCTACACCTTC. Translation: CASRQGVDHYGYTF.

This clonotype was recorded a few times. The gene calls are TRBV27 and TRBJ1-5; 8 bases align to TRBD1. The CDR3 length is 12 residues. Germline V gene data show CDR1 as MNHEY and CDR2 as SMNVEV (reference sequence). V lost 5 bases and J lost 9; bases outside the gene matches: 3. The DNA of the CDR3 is TGTGCCAGCAGTGGAACAGGGGGGCCCCAGCATTTT. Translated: CASSGTGGPQHF.

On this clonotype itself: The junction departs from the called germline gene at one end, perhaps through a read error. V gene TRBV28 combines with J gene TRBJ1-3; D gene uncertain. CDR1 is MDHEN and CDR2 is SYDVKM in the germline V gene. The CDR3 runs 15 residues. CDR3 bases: TGTGCCAGCAGTTCGACGGGATACTCTGGAAACGCCATATATTTT. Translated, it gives CASSSTGYSGNAIYF.

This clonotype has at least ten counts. CDR3 nucleotides: TGCAGTGCTTCTATTGGCCCTAATCAGCCCCAGCATTTT. Residues: CSASIGPNQPQHF. The V and J genes are TRBV20-1 and TRBJ1-5; D unresolved. This CDR3 spans 13 amino acids. Germline loops: CDR1 DFQATT, CDR2 SNEGSKA (reference sequence). The V end was cut by 5 bases, the J end by 4 bases, with 12 bases between.

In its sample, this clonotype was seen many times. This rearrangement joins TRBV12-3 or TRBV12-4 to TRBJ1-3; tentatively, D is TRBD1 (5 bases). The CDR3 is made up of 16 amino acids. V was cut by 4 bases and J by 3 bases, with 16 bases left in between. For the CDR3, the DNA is TGTGCCAGCAGTTACCAACTGGGACCTGATGGAAACACCATATATTTT. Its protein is CASSYQLGPDGNTIYF.

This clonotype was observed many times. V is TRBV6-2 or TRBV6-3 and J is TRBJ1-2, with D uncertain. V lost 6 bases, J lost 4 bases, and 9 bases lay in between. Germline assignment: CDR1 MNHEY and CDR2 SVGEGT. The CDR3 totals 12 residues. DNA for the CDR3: TGTGCCAGCAGCCCTGAGATCTATGGCTACACCTTC. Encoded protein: CASSPEIYGYTF.

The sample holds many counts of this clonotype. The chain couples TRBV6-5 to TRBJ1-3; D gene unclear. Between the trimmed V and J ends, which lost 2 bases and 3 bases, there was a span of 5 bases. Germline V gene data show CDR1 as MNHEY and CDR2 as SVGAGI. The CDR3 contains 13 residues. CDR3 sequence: CASSYRGGNTIYF. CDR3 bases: TGTGCCAGCAGTTACCGGGGTGGAAACACCATATATTTT.

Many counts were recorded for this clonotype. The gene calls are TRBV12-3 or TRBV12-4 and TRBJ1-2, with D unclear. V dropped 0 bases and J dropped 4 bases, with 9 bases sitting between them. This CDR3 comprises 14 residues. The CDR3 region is CASSLAQGFYGYTF. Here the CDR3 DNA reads TGTGCCAGCAGTTTAGCACAAGGTTTCTATGGCTACACCTTC.

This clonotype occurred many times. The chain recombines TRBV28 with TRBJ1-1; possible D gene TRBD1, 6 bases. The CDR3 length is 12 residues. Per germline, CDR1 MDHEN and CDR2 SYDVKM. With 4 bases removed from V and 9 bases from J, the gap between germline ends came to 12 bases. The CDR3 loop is CASSSLGGKAFF. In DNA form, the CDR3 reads TGTGCCAGCAGTTCACTAGGGGGTAAAGCTTTCTTT.

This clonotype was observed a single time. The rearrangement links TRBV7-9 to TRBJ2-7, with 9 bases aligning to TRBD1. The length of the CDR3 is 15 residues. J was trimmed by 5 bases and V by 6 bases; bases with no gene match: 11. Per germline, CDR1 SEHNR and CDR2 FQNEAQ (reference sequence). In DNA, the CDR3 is TGTGCCAGCAGTTACCCCGGGACAGGGTATAACGAGCAGTACTTC. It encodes CASSYPGTGYNEQYF.

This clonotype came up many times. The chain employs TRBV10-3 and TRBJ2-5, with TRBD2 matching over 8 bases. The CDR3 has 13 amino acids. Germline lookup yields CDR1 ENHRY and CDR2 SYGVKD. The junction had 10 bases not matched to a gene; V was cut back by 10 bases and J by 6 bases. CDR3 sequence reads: CATLGSGSQTQYF. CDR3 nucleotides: TGTGCCACCCTCGGGAGCGGGAGCCAGACCCAGTACTTC.

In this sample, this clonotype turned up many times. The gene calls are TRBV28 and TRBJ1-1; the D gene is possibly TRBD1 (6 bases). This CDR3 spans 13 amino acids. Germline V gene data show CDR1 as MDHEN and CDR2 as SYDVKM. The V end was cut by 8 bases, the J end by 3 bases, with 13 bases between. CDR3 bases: TGTGCCAGCCGACGGCCAGGGGACACTGAAGCTTTCTTT. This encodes CASRRPGDTEAFF.

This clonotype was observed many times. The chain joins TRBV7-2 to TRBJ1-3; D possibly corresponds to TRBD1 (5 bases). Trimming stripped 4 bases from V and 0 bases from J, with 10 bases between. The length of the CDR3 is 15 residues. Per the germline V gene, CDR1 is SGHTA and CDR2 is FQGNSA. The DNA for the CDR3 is TGTGCCAGCAGCTCTACAGGAAACTCTGGAAACACCATATATTTT. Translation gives CASSSTGNSGNTIYF.

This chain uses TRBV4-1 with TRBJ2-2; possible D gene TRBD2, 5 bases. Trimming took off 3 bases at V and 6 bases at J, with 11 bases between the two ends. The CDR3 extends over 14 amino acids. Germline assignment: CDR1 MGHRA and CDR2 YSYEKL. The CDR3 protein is CASSQQRGPGELFF. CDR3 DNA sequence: TGCGCCAGCAGCCAGCAGAGAGGGCCCGGGGAGCTGTTTTTT.